This T cell receptor (beta chain) comes out of a study of cytomegalovirus exposure and HLA in healthy donors (TCRdb year 2017). About the study as a whole: An earlier analysis of several hundred of the donors reported under 300 Gb of sequence data and 117 million unique TCR beta sequences obtained from around 170 million T cells. Among about 400 genotyped donors of the cohort, an average of approximately 240,000 unique TCR beta nucleotide sequences was sequenced per donor, of which about 18% were non-productive. The T cell repertoires of under 700 subjects were profiled by immunosequencing and related to cytomegalovirus serostatus. An earlier analysis of about 600 of the donors used high-throughput TCR beta sequencing to judge whether each TCR beta V gene segment behaved as functional or pseudogenic. Every discovery cohort repertoire had been produced on one sequencing platform. Both class I and class II loci were covered by HLA typing, at four-digit resolution. High-throughput TCR immunosequencing, statistical association of individual TCRs with disease status, and machine learning were combined to predict cytomegalovirus infection status. Donor age, sex, ethnicity and CMV serostatus were compiled together with the repertoire data. The study aimed to test whether signatures of past pathogen exposure could be identified by cataloging public T cell receptors. A later analysis re-analyzed previously published TCR beta repertoires from 550 to 700 donors and added high-resolution HLA genotyping to study TCR occurrence patterns. Roughly 300 gigabases of sequencing data and approximately 92 million unique TCR sequences made up an early release that covered 500 to 700 HLA-typed donors. Typing coverage differed by locus: A, B, C, DRB1 and DQB1 were typed in roughly 620-640 donors, DQA1 in 522, DPA1 in some 570, and DPB1 in just under 480. A separate validation cohort of roughly 110 different subjects was used in addition to the roughly 720-subject first cohort. In a later genetic analysis, genome-wide SNP genotypes for about 65% of the roughly 700 donors were used, and that subset was treated as a discovery cohort. The genetic ancestry cluster associated with self-reported Caucasian donors included 81% of the 300 to 450 genotyped donors. Four or five DR-DQ haplotypes were handled as single units for association and clustering because linkage in the cohort was strong. In the later analysis, no new phenotypic data were used to find candidate immune exposures; instead, reliance was placed on TCR beta sequences and their occurrence across donors. Points the paper makes about the study in general: An earlier analysis of some 590 of the donors showed that most TCR beta V segments appeared in productive rearrangements either about 90% or about 30% of the time, which broadly matched IMGT annotations. A cluster of highly shared sequence variants was judged likely to be a technical artifact of the sequencing pipeline. Because HLA typing was missing for some donors at each locus, association tests included only the typed subset. The authors suggested that the approach could potentially be generalized to other disease states and immunological phenotypes. Because the 87-base-pair reads could not distinguish some IMGT-functional V segments, including TRBV6-2 and TRBV6-3, those segments were excluded. Specific HLA alleles were associated with 16,951 TCR beta sequences at a false discovery rate of 0.05 in a later analysis. In a later genetic analysis, a missense DCLRE1C variant was associated with V-gene and J-gene trimming of TCR beta chains, and the association was replicated in an independent cohort. Because counts were too low, more than 15 rarely observed V segments, including chromosome 9 orphons, were excluded from the earlier analysis of 500 to 700 of the donors. A later analysis found that TCR association rates varied across HLA loci, with DRB1 alleles showing the most associated TCRs and HLA-C alleles the fewest. According to a later analysis, parvovirus B19, influenza, CMV and Epstein-Barr virus appeared linked to several top co-occurrence clusters. A total of roughly 160 TCR beta chains were listed by the study as associated with cytomegalovirus. A further reported finding was that TCR beta sequences accurately predicted the HLA-A and HLA-B alleles for most subjects in the first cohort. When HLA alleles, especially DR and DQ, strongly co-occurred, TCR associations were difficult to assign to individual alleles. In both the original and validation cohorts, the classifier was reported to diagnose cytomegalovirus status with high specificity and sensitivity. CMV serostatus was the only immune exposure information available for the cohort. The presence/absence analyses assumed that sequencing depth was roughly uniform across donors, and that assumption may not be true. A later analysis found that most CMV-associated TCR beta chains appeared HLA-restricted, with HLA associations seemingly driven largely by CMV exposure. In a later genetic analysis, fewer N-insertions in productive TCRs were reported among donors in an Asian-associated ancestry cluster than the approximately 630-donor mean. Most TCR sequences were observed very rarely across donors, whereas some public TCRs were present in many individuals. Linkage disequilibrium might explain the correlated functional status among segregating V segments, but an unknown experimental factor could not be ruled out. In a later analysis, HLA-associated TCR beta chains were found to be more clonally expanded and to have lower generation probabilities than equally common non-associated chains. A few of the identified cytomegalovirus-associated TCR beta chains were confirmed in vitro to be specific for cytomegalovirus antigens. In this cohort, only TCR beta chains were sequenced, and detectable features were limited by the absence of alpha or paired-chain data.

On this clone itself: Which antigen it targets is not known. No per-base quality is available; no much larger clone lies one base away. This CDR3 is also generated by other DNA sequences in the sample.

The library was obtained by the immunoSEQ multiplex PCR assay. For the multiplex PCR, a mixture combining 60 forward primers for TCR Vbeta segments and 13 reverse primers for TCR Jbeta segments was used. The CDR3 region of rearranged TCR beta genes was amplified from genomic DNA with a multiplex PCR assay. Amplified TCR beta libraries were sequenced as 87-base-pair reads on the Illumina HiSeq System. The original methods were these. Across the 500 to 700 repertoires, a later analysis counted tens of millions of unique TCR beta chains, about 10 million of which were shared by at least two donors. Raw reads were error-corrected and collapsed into unique sequences with a nearest-neighbor algorithm that merged closely related sequences to remove PCR and sequencing errors. Alignment of CDR3 sequences to IMGT reference sequences was used to assign V, D and J gene segments. For a sequence to be retained, a match of at least six nucleotides was required to both a V gene segment and a J gene segment. A rearrangement was called productive if the CDR3 had no stop codons and remained in frame with V and J, and every other rearrangement was called non-productive. Following IMGT convention, CDR3 was defined as the stretch from the second conserved V-encoded cysteine up to the conserved J-encoded phenylalanine. In an earlier analysis of more than 550 of the donors, sequences lacking an unambiguous match to a single V gene segment were excluded. An earlier analysis of over 450 of the donors classified V segments as functional when productive rearrangements were above 56.7% and as segregating when the standard deviation between donors was above 5%. A statistical classification framework was developed to diagnose cytomegalovirus status using the catalog of TCR beta chain sequences. In a later analysis, V and J genes were assigned by comparing TCR nucleotide sequences against IMGT/GENE-DB human TR gene sequences. The TCRdist pipeline was used in a later analysis to assign CDR3 sequences and most-parsimonious VDJ recombination scenarios. In a later analysis, every TCR beta chain was defined by the combination of its CDR3 amino acid sequence and its V-gene family, and reads without a unique V-gene family were dropped. In a later analysis, nearly 600 highly shared, low-generation-probability nucleotide sequences were removed to address suspected cross-contamination and a sequencing artifact. In a later analysis, a clonal expansion index was calculated for each public chain from normalized within-repertoire ranks of inferred template counts. In a later analysis, generation probabilities were computed using a VDJ recombination model fitted to out-of-frame rearrangements, and the results were checked against IGoR. Hypergeometric tests were used in a later analysis to score TCR-TCR, TCR-HLA and TCR-CMV co-occurrence, with a repertoire-size bias correction applied to the TCR pairs. To estimate false discovery rates, a later analysis permuted the HLA or CMV assignments 20 times. A later analysis grouped co-occurring TCRs with DBSCAN, adding TCRdist sequence similarity when clustering within HLA-allele-positive subsets. For co-occurrence clustering, repertoires with fewer than 30,000 or more than 120,000 public chains were excluded, along with four or five repertoires with anomalous nucleotide sharing. This is the immuneACCESS table as TCRdb keeps it, with only in-frame sequences that have V and J called. A part of the clones is gone; compared with another copy, unresolved V genes explain less than half, and the rest is unexplained. D and trimming come from the DNA, and the V and J calls and clone size come from that table. A total of approximately 130,000 clones appear in this sample, 75% to 85% of them only once. Over 1.3% of the sample comes from the top ten.

The cohort was made up of 500 to 800 healthy bone marrow donors. All cohort members were sampled while nominally healthy, although unrecorded immune exposures were likely present. The donor tested CMV seronegative, placing the donor among the 300 to 450 seronegative members of the cohort. Every donor gave a peripheral blood sample, and the peripheral blood mononuclear cells from that sample were used for TCR beta sequencing. Genomic DNA was extracted from the blood cell samples with the Qiagen DNeasy Blood Extraction Kit. V is pared back by 0 bases and J by 2 bases, with 7 bases lying between the germline termini. The germline V gene encodes CDR1 GTSNPN and CDR2 SVGIG (reference sequence). Inclusive of the bounding cysteine and phenylalanine, the CDR3 is 13 residues long. Solely the CDR3 DNA is kept, with 39 bases framed from the first base.

The chain is assembled from TRBV30 and TRBJ2-5, and TRBD2 may be the D gene, going by 5 matching bases. The sequenced sample consisted of PBMCs. The TCR originated in a woman in her thirties or forties in good health and CMV-seronegative. The nucleotide sequence reads TGTGCCTGGAGTGTACGACTACAAGAGACCCAGTACTTC. Its coded protein is CAWSVRLQETQYF.